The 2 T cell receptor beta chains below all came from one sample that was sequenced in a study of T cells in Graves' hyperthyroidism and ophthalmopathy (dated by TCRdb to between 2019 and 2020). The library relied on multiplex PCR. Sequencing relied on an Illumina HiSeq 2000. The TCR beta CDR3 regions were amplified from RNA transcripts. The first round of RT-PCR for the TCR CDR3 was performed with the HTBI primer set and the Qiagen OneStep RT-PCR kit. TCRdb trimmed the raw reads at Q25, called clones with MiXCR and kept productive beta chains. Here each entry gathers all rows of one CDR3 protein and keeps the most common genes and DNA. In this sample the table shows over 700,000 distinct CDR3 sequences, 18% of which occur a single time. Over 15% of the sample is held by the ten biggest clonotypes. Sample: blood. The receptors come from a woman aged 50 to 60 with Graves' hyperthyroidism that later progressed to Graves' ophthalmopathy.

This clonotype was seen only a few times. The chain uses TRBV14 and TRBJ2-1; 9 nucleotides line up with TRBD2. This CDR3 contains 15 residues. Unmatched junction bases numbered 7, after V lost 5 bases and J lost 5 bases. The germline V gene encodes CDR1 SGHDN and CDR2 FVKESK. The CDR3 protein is CASSSTRTSDNEQFF. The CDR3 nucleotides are TGTGCCAGCAGCTCCACCCGGACTAGCGACAATGAGCAGTTCTTC.

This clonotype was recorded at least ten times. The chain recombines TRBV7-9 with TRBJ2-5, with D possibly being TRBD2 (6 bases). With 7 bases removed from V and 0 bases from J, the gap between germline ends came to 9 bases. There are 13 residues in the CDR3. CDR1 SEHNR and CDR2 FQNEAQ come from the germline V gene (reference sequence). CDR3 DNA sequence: TGTGCCAGCATTAGGGACTACCAAGAGACCCAGTACTTC. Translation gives CASIRDYQETQYF.